The 21 T cell receptor beta chains reported below all come from one sample, sequenced in a study of human T cells and chemical hapten exposure. Time point described: patch test 3, about 24 weeks after DPC sensitization. The treatment: therapeutic diphenylcyclopropenone sensitization with weekly scalp DPC. TCRdb recomputed calls from the RACE reads with MiXCR, one row per CDR3 protein. In the table there are some 110,000 distinct CDR3 sequences, roughly a third of which are singletons. This sample comprised whole blood, obtained in connection with sensitization to the hapten diphenylcyclopropenone (DPC). All receptors come from a man between 35 and 55 years old with alopecia areata. Some clones in this sample may be carry-over from other donors' samples.

J is TRBJ2-5 and V is TRBV5-4; 8 bases match TRBD1. The CDR3 runs to 18 residues. V lost 4 bases and J lost 1; bases outside the gene matches: 15. The germline V gene encodes CDR1 SGHNT and CDR2 YYREEE (reference sequence). The CDR3 loop is CASSVDTGQGVPQETQYF. The CDR3 DNA reads as TGTGCCAGCAGCGTCGATACAGGACAGGGCGTCCCCCAAGAGACCCAGTACTTC.

The chain uses TRBV12-3 or TRBV12-4 and TRBJ1-5; D unclear. V lost 2 bases, J lost 1 base, and 3 bases lay in between. The CDR3 is 13 amino acids. The CDR3 sequence: CASSLSSNQPQHF. The CDR3 DNA sequence: TGTGCCAGCAGTTTATCGAGCAATCAGCCCCAGCATTTT.

In its sample, this clonotype was seen a few times. The chain uses TRBV13 and TRBJ1-6; D remains ambiguous. V lost 6 bases and J 5 bases, leaving 5 bases between the germline ends. This CDR3 is built from 12 residues. From germline, CDR1 is PRHDT and CDR2 FYEKMQ (reference sequence). The CDR3: CASRGNNSPLHF. In DNA form, the CDR3 reads TGTGCCAGCAGAGGAAATAATTCACCCCTCCACTTT.

V and J are TRBV6-5 and TRBJ2-7, with 10 bases aligning to TRBD2. Germline V gene data show CDR1 as MNHEY and CDR2 as SVGAGI. J lost 6 bases, V lost 5 bases, and 7 bases had no gene match. CDR3 length equals 14 residues. CDR3 sequence (DNA): TGTGCCAGCAGTACCAGCGGGAGGGCCTCCGAGCAGTACGTC. This encodes CASSTSGRASEQYV.

The V gene is TRBV28, the J gene TRBJ2-3; D gene ambiguous. V lost 6 bases to trimming and J lost 7 bases, with 20 bases between them. From germline, CDR1 is MDHEN and CDR2 SYDVKM. This CDR3 has 15 residues. The CDR3 region is CASSYTDASYYTQYF. The CDR3 DNA sequence: TGTGCCAGCAGCTACACCGACGCCAGCTATTATACGCAGTATTTT. Complete variable domain (other parts from reference TRBV28 and TRBJ2-3): DVKVTQSSRYLVKRTGEKVFLECVQDMDHENMFWYRQDPGLGLRLIYFSYDVKMKEKGDIPEGYSVSREKKERFSLILESASTNQTSMYLCASSYTDASYYTQYFGPGTRLTVL.

The gene calls are TRBV30 and TRBJ2-3, with 11 bases matching TRBD2. V lost 3 bases, J lost 2 bases, and 4 bases stayed unmatched. Germline V lookup: CDR1 GTSNPN, CDR2 SVGIG (reference sequence). This CDR3 contains 15 residues. The CDR3 loop is CAWRGLADNTDTQYF. The CDR3 DNA reads as TGTGCCTGGAGGGGACTAGCGGATAACACAGATACGCAGTATTTT.

This clonotype was seen a handful of times. V is TRBV7-2 and J is TRBJ2-7; 7 bases map to TRBD1. The CDR3 consists of 14 residues. The germline V gene encodes CDR1 SGHTA and CDR2 FQGNSA. V lost 5 bases, J lost 0 bases, and 4 bases stayed unmatched. CDR3 in DNA: TGTGCCAGCAGCCCCAGACAGGGCTCCTACGAGCAGTACTTC. Its translation: CASSPRQGSYEQYF.

This clonotype occurred a few times. V gene TRBV3-1 combines with J gene TRBJ1-2; 8 nucleotides line up with TRBD1. V was clipped by 5 bases and J by 5 bases; unmatched bases: 10. The CDR3 has 15 residues. CDR1 is LGHDT, CDR2 YNNKEL, per germline (reference sequence). This CDR3 reads CASSTGGGKGYGYTF. CDR3 bases: TGTGCCAGCAGCACAGGGGGGGGGAAGGGATATGGCTACACCTTC.

This chain uses TRBV29-1 with TRBJ2-7, with D possibly being TRBD1 or TRBD2 (5 bases each). Trimming removed 4 bases at V and 3 bases at J, with 10 bases between. Germline V gene lookup returns CDR1 SQVTM and CDR2 ANQGSEA. CDR3 length: 12 residues. CDR3 DNA: TGCAGCGTTGTCTTGGGGGACTACGAGCAGTACGTC. Encoded protein: CSVVLGDYEQYV.

This clonotype has just a few counts. The chain is built from TRBV12-3 or TRBV12-4 and TRBJ2-3, with 8 bases fitting TRBD2. This CDR3 has 14 amino acids. V shed 3 bases, J shed 3 bases, and the junction held 2 bases outside the gene matches. The CDR3 DNA reads as TGTGCCAGCAGTTTCGGGACTAGTACAGATACGCAGTATTTT. Translation: CASSFGTSTDTQYF.

This rearrangement joins TRBV6-5 to TRBJ2-3, with 9 bases fitting TRBD2. The CDR3 is 15 amino acids. Germline CDR1 MNHEY, CDR2 SVGAGI. V lost 2 bases to trimming and J lost 4 bases; unmatched junction nucleotides: 4. The CDR3 sequence: CASSYLSGSADTQYF. The CDR3 bases are TGTGCCAGCAGTTACCTTAGCGGGAGCGCAGATACGCAGTATTTT.

This chain joins TRBV12-3 or TRBV12-4 and TRBJ2-3; the D gene is possibly TRBD1 (6 bases). The CDR3 covers 13 residues. V was clipped by 5 bases and J by 7 bases, with 13 bases between them. The CDR3 coding sequence is TGTGCCAGCAGTCAGGCCAGGGGATATACGCAGTATTTT. This gives the protein CASSQARGYTQYF.

The V and J genes are TRBV6-2 or TRBV6-3 and TRBJ2-7; weak D call: TRBD2 (6 bases). The V gene lost 0 bases and the J gene lost 12 bases, with 15 bases spanning the gap. CDR3 length: 13 amino acids. Germline CDR1 reads MNHEY; CDR2 reads SVGEGT. The CDR3 nucleotides read TGTGCCAGCAGTTACTCCACCGGGAGCATGAGGTACGTC. This sequence encodes CASSYSTGSMRYV.

This sequence joins TRBV20-1 and TRBJ1-1; D is possibly TRBD1 (6 bases). With 2 bases removed from V and 0 bases from J, the gap between germline ends came to 7 bases. CDR1 is DFQATT and CDR2 is SNEGSKA in the germline V gene (reference sequence). This CDR3 has 13 residues. In DNA, the CDR3 is TGCAGTGCTAGATGGGGGCTGAACACTGAAGCTTTCTTT. Its translation is CSARWGLNTEAFF.

The rearrangement uses TRBV9 and TRBJ2-6; D gene uncertain. V lost 0 bases to trimming and J lost 2 bases, with 9 bases between them. In germline, CDR1 is SGDLS, CDR2 YYNGEE. This CDR3 has 16 residues. CDR3 DNA sequence: TGTGCCAGCAGCGTAGATGTGGTGACTGGGGCCAACGTCCTGACTTTC. This codes for CASSVDVVTGANVLTF.

This clonotype was seen only a few times. The chain uses TRBV12-3 or TRBV12-4 and TRBJ2-2, with TRBD2 matching 11 bases. V lost 4 bases to trimming and J lost 6 bases; unmatched junction nucleotides: 7. The CDR3 is made up of 16 amino acids. The CDR3 here is CASSSTSGILPGELFF. CDR3 bases: TGTGCCAGCAGTTCGACTAGCGGGATCCTCCCCGGGGAGCTGTTTTTT.

The chain employs TRBV6-2 or TRBV6-3 and TRBJ2-2; TRBD2 is a possible D gene (6 bases). The length of the CDR3 is 19 residues. Germline CDR1 reads MNHEY; CDR2 reads SVGEGT. Trimming stripped 0 bases from V and 0 bases from J, with 17 bases between. The CDR3 DNA reads as TGTGCCAGCAGTTACTCCTCGTTGTTAGCGGCAGCGAACACCGGGGAGCTGTTTTTT. This gives the protein CASSYSSLLAAANTGELFF.

The chain recombines TRBV6-2 or TRBV6-3 with TRBJ2-1; TRBD2 matches at 8 bases. V dropped 5 bases and J dropped 6; count of bases not matched to a gene: 6. CDR3 size: 14 residues. Germline V gene data show CDR1 as MNHEY and CDR2 as SVGEGT. The CDR3: CASSRGGSGNEQFF. For the CDR3, the DNA is TGTGCCAGCAGTCGGGGGGGTTCAGGCAATGAGCAGTTCTTC.

This clonotype showed up just a few times. In DNA, the CDR3 is TGTGCCAGCAGTGACGAATTTAACACTGAAGCTTTCTTT. Translation: CASSDEFNTEAFF. The chain links TRBV6-4 to TRBJ1-1; D not certain. Germline loops: CDR1 MRHNA, CDR2 SNTAGT. V was clipped by 2 bases and J by 2 bases, with 6 bases between them. The CDR3 extends over 13 amino acids.

The CDR3 DNA reads TGTGCCAGCAAGGGGTCAGCCTCAACCGGGGAGCTGTTTTTT. The encoded protein is CASKGSASTGELFF. The genes are TRBV27 and TRBJ2-2; a weak D match, TRBD1 (5 bases). The CDR3 loop spans 14 amino acids. Germline CDR1 reads MNHEY; CDR2 reads SMNVEV (reference sequence). Trimming removed 7 bases from V and 5 bases from J, with 14 bases in between.

This clonotype turned up a few times. This rearrangement joins TRBV5-4 to TRBJ2-3; tentatively, D is TRBD2 (5 bases). This CDR3 has 16 residues. The V and J ends lost 4 bases and 0 bases respectively, with 15 bases between them. The germline V gene encodes CDR1 SGHNT and CDR2 YYREEE (reference sequence). The DNA for the CDR3 is TGTGCCAGCAGCCCTCTTAGCGTTTCTAGCACAGATACGCAGTATTTT. Its translation: CASSPLSVSSTDTQYF.